These 8 T cell receptor beta chains were all obtained from the same sample, sequenced in a study of cytomegalovirus exposure and HLA in healthy donors. Some clones are missing from TCRdb's copy, which holds only in-frame ones; the method was immunoSEQ multiplex PCR. This sample has 300,000 to 350,000 clones, with 88% found just once. Sequenced input: PBMCs. All receptors derive from a man aged 25-45 years in good health and CMV-seronegative.

The chain carries TRBV6-1 and TRBJ2-7; 12 bases match TRBD2. The germline gives CDR1 MNHNS, CDR2 SASEGT. CDR3 length: 15 residues. Trimming at V came to 2 bases and at J to 5 bases, leaving 4 bases not matched to a gene. DNA for the CDR3: TGTGCCAGCAGTGAAAAACTAGCGGGGGGAGACGAGCAGTACTTC. Translation gives CASSEKLAGGDEQYF.

The rearrangement joins TRBV7-9 to TRBJ1-1; TRBD1 agrees at 11 bases. J gave up 0 bases and V 5 bases, and 5 bases lay outside the gene matches. The CDR3 consists of 16 residues. Germline lookup yields CDR1 SEHNR and CDR2 FQNEAQ (reference sequence). For the CDR3, the DNA is TGTGCCAGCAGCAGCCGGGACAGGGGGGTGAACACTGAAGCTTTCTTT. It codes for CASSSRDRGVNTEAFF.

V is TRBV13 and J is TRBJ1-4, with D possibly TRBD1 on 6 matching bases. CDR1 is PRHDT and CDR2 is FYEKMQ in the germline V gene (reference sequence). V gave up 4 bases and J gave up 4 bases, with 13 bases separating them. This CDR3 is built from 15 residues. The CDR3 DNA is TGTGCCAGCAGCTCCAATACAGGGCTTAATGAAAAACTGTTTTTT. It codes for CASSSNTGLNEKLFF.

The chain is built from TRBV5-8 and TRBJ2-5; 9 bases are a match to TRBD1. This CDR3 spans 17 amino acids. Germline V gives CDR1 SGHTS, CDR2 YDEGEE. V dropped 4 bases and J dropped 1; count of bases not matched to a gene: 11. The CDR3 spells CASSPPGGTGTQETQYF. The CDR3 bases are TGTGCCAGCAGCCCCCCGGGTGGGACAGGGACCCAAGAGACCCAGTACTTC.

This chain's CDR3 is CASSGQGVGYGYTF. Written as DNA, the CDR3 is TGTGCCAGCAGTGGTCAGGGGGTGGGCTATGGCTACACCTTC. The V gene is TRBV2, the J gene TRBJ1-2, with 7 bases fitting TRBD1. With 4 bases clipped from V and 4 bases from J, the junction kept 6 bases outside the gene matches. The CDR3 runs 14 residues. Germline V gene lookup returns CDR1 SNHLY and CDR2 FYNNEI.

The chain has TRBV7-2 and TRBJ1-2; D possibly corresponds to TRBD1 (5 bases). V dropped 4 bases and J dropped 6 bases, with 12 bases sitting between them. This CDR3 is 13 amino acids long. The germline CDR1 and CDR2 sequences are SGHTA and FQGNSA. CDR3 bases: TGTGCCAGCAGCTGGGCCCAGGGTAATGGCTACACCTTC. Its protein product is CASSWAQGNGYTF.

Concerning this clone: Distinct nucleotide sequences in the sample also encode this CDR3. The genes are TRBV6-6 and TRBJ1-2; 10 bases fit TRBD1. With V trimmed by 2 bases and J by 5 bases, 5 bases remained unmatched. Germline CDR1 reads MNHNY; CDR2 reads SVGAGI (reference sequence). This CDR3 region has 15 residues. CDR3 DNA: TGTGCCAGCAGTTACAGGGACAGGGGCGTTTATGGCTACACCTTC. Translating it yields CASSYRDRGVYGYTF.

The chain uses TRBV6-5 and TRBJ1-1; 8 positions agree with TRBD1. Germline assignment: CDR1 MNHEY and CDR2 SVGAGI. V gave up 2 bases and J gave up 5 bases; unmatched junction bases: 10. The CDR3 is 16 amino acids. CDR3 nucleotide sequence: TGTGCCAGCAGTTACCCACGAATTACAGGGGGGACTGAAGCTTTCTTT. Translated, it gives CASSYPRITGGTEAFF.